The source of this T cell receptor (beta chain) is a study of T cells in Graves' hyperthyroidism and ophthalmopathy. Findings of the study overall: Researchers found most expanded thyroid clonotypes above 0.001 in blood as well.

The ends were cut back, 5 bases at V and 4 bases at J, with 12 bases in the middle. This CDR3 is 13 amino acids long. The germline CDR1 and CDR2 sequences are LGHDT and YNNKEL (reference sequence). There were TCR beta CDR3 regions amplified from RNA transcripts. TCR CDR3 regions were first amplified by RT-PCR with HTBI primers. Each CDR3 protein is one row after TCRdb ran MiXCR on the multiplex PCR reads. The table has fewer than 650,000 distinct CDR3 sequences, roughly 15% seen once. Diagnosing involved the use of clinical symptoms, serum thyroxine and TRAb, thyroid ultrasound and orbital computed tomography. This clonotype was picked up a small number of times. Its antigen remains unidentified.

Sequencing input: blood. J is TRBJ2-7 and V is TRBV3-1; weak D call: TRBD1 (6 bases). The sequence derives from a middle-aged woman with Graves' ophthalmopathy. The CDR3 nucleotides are TGTGCCAGCAGCTTCGGGACACTATACGAGCAGTACTTC. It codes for CASSFGTLYEQYF.